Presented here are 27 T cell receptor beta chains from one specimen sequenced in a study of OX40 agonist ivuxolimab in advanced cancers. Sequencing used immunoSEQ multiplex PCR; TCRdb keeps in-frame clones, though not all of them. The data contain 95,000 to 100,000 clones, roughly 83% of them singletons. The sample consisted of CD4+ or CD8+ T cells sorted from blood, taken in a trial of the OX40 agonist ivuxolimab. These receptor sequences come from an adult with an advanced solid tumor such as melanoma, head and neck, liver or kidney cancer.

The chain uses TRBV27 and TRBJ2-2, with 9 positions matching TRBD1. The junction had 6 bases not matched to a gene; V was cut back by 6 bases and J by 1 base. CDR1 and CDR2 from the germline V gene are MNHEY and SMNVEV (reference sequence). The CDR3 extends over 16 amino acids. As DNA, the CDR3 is TGTGCCAGCAGACCACAGGGGGCCCTGAACACCGGGGAGCTGTTTTTT. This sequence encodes CASRPQGALNTGELFF.

The CDR3 spells CASSDRGGNQPQHF. Written as DNA, the CDR3 is TGTGCCAGCAGTGACAGGGGAGGGAATCAGCCCCAGCATTTT. The V call is TRBV6-5, the J call TRBJ1-5, with 8 bases lining up with TRBD1. V trimming: 5 bases; J trimming: 4 bases; junction bases outside the gene matches: 4. CDR3 length: 14 amino acids. From germline, CDR1 is MNHEY and CDR2 SVGAGI.

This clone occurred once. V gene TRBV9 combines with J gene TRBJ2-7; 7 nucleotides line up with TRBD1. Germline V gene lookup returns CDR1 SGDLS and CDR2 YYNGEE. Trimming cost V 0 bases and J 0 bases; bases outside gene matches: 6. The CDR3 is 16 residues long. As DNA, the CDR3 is TGTGCCAGCAGCGTAGCAGGACAGGAGAGCTCCTACGAGCAGTACTTC. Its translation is CASSVAGQESSYEQYF.

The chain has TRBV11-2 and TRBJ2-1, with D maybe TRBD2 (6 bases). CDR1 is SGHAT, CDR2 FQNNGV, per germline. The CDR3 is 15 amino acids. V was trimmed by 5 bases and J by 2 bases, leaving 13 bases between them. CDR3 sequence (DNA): TGTGCCAGCAGCCGCGGGAAGGGCACCTACAATGAGCAGTTCTTC. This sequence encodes CASSRGKGTYNEQFF.

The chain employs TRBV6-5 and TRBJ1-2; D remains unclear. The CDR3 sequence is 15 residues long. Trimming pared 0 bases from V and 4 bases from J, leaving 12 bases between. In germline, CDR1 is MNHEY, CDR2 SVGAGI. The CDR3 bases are TGTGCCAGCAGTTACTCGAGGCAGTCGAGCTATGGCTACACCTTC. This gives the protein CASSYSRQSSYGYTF.

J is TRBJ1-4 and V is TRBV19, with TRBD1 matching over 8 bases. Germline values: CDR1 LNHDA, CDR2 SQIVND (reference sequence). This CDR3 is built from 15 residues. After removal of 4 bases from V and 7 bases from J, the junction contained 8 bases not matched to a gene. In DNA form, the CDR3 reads TGTGCCAGTAGTACGGGACAGGCCTCTGGTGAAAAACTGTTTTTT. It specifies CASSTGQASGEKLFF.

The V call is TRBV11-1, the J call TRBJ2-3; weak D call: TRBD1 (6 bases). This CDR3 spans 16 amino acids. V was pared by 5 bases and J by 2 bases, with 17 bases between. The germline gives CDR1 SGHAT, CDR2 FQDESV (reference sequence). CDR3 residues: CASSPPGTLDTDTQYF. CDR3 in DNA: TGTGCCAGCAGCCCGCCCGGGACACTAGACACAGATACGCAGTATTTT.

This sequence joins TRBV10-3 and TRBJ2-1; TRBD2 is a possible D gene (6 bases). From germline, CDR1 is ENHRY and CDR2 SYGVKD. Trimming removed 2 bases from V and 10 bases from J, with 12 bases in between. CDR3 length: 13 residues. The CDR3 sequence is CAISEGGGFEQFF. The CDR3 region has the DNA TGTGCCATCAGTGAGGGTGGGGGGTTCGAGCAGTTCTTC.

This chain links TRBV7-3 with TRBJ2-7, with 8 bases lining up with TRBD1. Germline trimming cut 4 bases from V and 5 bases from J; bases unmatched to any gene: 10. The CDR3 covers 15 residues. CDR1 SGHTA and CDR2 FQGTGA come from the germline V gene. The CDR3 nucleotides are TGTGCCAGCAGCTCTACCGGGACAGGTACCCACGAGCAGTACTTC. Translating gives CASSSTGTGTHEQYF.

The CDR3 DNA reads as TGTGCCAGCAGCTTAGGGGGGAGAAGTGACAATGAGCAGTTCTTC. It encodes CASSLGGRSDNEQFF. The genes are TRBV7-3 and TRBJ2-1; maybe TRBD2 (6 bases). The CDR3 is 15 residues long. Germline CDR1 reads SGHTA; CDR2 reads FQGTGA. V lost 2 bases, J lost 5 bases, and 13 bases lay in between.

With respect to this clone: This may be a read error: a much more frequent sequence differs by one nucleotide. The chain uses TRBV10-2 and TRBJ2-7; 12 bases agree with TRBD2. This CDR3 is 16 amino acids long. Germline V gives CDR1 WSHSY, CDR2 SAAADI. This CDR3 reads CVSSGGLAGFPYEQYF. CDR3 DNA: TGCGTCAGCAGTGGCGGACTAGCGGGGTTTCCCTACGAGCAGTACTTC.

CDR3 DNA sequence: TGTGCCAGCAGCTCTCCCCGGGACAATTCACCCCTCCACTTT. It specifies CASSSPRDNSPLHF. The chain has TRBV7-8 and TRBJ1-6; D is perhaps TRBD1 (5 bases). Germline V gene data show CDR1 as SGHVS and CDR2 as FQNEAQ. The CDR3 consists of 14 residues. V lost 4 bases and J lost 7, with 11 bases in between.

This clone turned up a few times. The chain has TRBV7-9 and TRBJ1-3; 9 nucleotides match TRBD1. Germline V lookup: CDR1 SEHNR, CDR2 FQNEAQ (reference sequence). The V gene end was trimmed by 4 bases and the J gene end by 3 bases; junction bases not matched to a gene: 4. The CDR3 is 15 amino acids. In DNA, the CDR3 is TGTGCCAGCAGCTCGGGACAGGGTTATGGAAACACCATATATTTT. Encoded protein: CASSSGQGYGNTIYF.

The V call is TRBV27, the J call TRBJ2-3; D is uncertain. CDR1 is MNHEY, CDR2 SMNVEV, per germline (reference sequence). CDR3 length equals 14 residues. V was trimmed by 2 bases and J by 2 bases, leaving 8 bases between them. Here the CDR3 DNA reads TGTGCCAGCAGTTTAACCAGAGTCACAGATACGCAGTATTTT. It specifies CASSLTRVTDTQYF.

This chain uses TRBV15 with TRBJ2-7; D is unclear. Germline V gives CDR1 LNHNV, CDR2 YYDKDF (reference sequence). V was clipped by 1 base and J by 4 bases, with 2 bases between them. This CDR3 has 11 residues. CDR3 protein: CATSRGYEQYF. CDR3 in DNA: TGTGCCACCAGCAGAGGTTACGAGCAGTACTTC.

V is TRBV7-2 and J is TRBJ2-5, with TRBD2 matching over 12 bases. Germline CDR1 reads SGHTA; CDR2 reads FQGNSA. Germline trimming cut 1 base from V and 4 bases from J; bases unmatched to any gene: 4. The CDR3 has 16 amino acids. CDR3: CASSLGTSGASETQYF. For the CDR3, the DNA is TGTGCCAGCAGCTTAGGGACTAGCGGGGCCTCAGAGACCCAGTACTTC.

The CDR3 reads CASSPRRTDTQYF. The CDR3 DNA is TGTGCCAGCAGTCCCCGCCGCACAGATACGCAGTATTTT. The chain couples TRBV27 to TRBJ2-3; D is unclear. The length of the CDR3 is 13 residues. V was shortened by 5 bases and J by 1 base, with 7 bases between the two germline ends. Germline CDR1 MNHEY, CDR2 SMNVEV (reference sequence).

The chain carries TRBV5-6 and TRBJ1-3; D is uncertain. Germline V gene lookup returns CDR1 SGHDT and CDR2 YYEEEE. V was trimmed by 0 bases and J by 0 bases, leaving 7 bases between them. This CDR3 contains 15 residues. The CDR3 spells CASSLDLGSGNTIYF. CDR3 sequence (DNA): TGTGCCAGCAGCTTGGATCTCGGCTCTGGAAACACCATATATTTT.

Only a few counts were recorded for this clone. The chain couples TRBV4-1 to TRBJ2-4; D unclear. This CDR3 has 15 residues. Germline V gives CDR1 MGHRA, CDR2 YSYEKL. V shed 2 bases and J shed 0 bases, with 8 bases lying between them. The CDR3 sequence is CASSQLGLAKNIQYF. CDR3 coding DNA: TGCGCCAGCAGCCAATTAGGGTTAGCCAAAAACATTCAGTACTTC.

This CDR3 reads CATSRVGSGRQYQETQYF. Here the CDR3 DNA reads TGTGCCACCAGCAGAGTAGGTAGCGGGAGGCAGTACCAAGAGACCCAGTACTTC. The chain carries TRBV15 and TRBJ2-5; 10 bases map to TRBD2. From germline, CDR1 is LNHNV and CDR2 YYDKDF (reference sequence). This CDR3 contains 18 residues. After removal of 1 base from V and 0 bases from J, the junction contained 8 bases not matched to a gene.

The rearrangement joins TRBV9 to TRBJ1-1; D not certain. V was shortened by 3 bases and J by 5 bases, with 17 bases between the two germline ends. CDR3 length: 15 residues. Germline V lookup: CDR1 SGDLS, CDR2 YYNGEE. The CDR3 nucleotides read TGTGCCAGCAGCGGCCGGACCCGGGGAAGTACTGAAGCTTTCTTT. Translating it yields CASSGRTRGSTEAFF. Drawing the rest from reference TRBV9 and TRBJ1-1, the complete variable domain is DSGVTQTPKHLITATGQRVTLRCSPRSGDLSVYWYQQSLDQGLQFLIQYYNGEERAKGNILERFSAQQFPDLHSELNLSSLELGDSALYFCASSGRTRGSTEAFFGQGTRLTVV.

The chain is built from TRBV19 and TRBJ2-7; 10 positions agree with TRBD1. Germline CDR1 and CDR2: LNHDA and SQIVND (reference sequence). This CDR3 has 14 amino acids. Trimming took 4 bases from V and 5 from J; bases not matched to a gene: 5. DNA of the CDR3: TGTGCCAGTAGTAGGACAGGGGGATTGAACGAGCAGTACTTC. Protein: CASSRTGGLNEQYF.

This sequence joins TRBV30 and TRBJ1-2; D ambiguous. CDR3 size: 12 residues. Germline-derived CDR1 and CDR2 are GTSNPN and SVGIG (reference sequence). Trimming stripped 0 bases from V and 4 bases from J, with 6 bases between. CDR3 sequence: CAWSVNSYGYTF. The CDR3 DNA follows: TGTGCCTGGAGTGTAAACAGCTATGGCTACACCTTC.

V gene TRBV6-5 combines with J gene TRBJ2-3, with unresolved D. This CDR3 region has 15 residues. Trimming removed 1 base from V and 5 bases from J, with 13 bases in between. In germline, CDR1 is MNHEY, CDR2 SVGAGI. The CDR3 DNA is TGTGCCAGCAGTTACTGGAACCGGGCCGAAGATACGCAGTATTTT. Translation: CASSYWNRAEDTQYF.

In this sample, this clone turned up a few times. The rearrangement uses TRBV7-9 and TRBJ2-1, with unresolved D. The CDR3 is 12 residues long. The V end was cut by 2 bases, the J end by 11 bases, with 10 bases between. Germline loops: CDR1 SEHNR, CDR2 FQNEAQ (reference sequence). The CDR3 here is CASSLPPDQQFF. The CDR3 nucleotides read TGTGCCAGCAGCTTACCCCCTGATCAGCAGTTCTTC. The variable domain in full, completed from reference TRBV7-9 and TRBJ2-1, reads DTGVSQNPRHKITKRGQNVTFRCDPISEHNRLYWYRQTLGQGPEFLTYFQNEAQLEKSRLLSDRFSAERPKGSFSTLEIQRTEQGDSAMYLCASSLPPDQQFFGPGTRLTVL.

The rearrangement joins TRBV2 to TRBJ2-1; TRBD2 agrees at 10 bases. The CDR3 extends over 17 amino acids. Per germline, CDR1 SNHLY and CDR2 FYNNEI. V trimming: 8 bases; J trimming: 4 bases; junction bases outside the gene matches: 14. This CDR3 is CASSYMVLAGTYNEQFF. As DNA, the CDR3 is TGTGCCAGCTCCTATATGGTACTAGCGGGGACTTACAATGAGCAGTTCTTC.

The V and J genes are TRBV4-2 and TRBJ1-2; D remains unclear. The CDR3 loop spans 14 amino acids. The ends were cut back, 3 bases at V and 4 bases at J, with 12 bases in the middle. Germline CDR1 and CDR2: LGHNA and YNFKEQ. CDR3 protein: CASSHPRAPYGYTF. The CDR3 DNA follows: TGTGCCAGCAGCCATCCCCGGGCCCCCTATGGCTACACCTTC.